This T cell receptor (beta chain) stems from a study of blood T cells in healthy people across ages. Study-level information: Template switching caught about one barcoded beta molecule for each two T cells.

It was with a sample-barcoded 5' primer and a J-beta primer mix that a second PCR of roughly 6 to 12 cycles was run. From the 5' RACE reads, TCRdb called clonotypes with MiXCR, one entry per CDR3 protein. The table lists roughly 900,000 distinct CDR3 sequences, roughly 43% of them singletons. Study outcomes and limitations: TCR beta diversity correlated strongly with naive T cell percentage. Shifts in expanded clonotypes may have been confounded by donor CMV status, which was unknown.

Extraction yielded at least 6 micrograms of total RNA per sample. For this clonotype: Its antigen is not known.

The length of the CDR3 is 15 residues. Germline V gene data show CDR1 as SQVTM and CDR2 as ANQGSEA. V was shortened by 1 base and J by 1 base, with 13 bases between the two germline ends. The TCR sequence derives from a man under 40 in good health. The material sequenced was blood. The rearrangement uses TRBV29-1 and TRBJ1-1; D remains unclear. The CDR3 sequence is CSVEVPGRANTEAFF. The CDR3 DNA reads as TGCAGCGTTGAAGTACCGGGGAGGGCGAACACTGAAGCTTTCTTT.